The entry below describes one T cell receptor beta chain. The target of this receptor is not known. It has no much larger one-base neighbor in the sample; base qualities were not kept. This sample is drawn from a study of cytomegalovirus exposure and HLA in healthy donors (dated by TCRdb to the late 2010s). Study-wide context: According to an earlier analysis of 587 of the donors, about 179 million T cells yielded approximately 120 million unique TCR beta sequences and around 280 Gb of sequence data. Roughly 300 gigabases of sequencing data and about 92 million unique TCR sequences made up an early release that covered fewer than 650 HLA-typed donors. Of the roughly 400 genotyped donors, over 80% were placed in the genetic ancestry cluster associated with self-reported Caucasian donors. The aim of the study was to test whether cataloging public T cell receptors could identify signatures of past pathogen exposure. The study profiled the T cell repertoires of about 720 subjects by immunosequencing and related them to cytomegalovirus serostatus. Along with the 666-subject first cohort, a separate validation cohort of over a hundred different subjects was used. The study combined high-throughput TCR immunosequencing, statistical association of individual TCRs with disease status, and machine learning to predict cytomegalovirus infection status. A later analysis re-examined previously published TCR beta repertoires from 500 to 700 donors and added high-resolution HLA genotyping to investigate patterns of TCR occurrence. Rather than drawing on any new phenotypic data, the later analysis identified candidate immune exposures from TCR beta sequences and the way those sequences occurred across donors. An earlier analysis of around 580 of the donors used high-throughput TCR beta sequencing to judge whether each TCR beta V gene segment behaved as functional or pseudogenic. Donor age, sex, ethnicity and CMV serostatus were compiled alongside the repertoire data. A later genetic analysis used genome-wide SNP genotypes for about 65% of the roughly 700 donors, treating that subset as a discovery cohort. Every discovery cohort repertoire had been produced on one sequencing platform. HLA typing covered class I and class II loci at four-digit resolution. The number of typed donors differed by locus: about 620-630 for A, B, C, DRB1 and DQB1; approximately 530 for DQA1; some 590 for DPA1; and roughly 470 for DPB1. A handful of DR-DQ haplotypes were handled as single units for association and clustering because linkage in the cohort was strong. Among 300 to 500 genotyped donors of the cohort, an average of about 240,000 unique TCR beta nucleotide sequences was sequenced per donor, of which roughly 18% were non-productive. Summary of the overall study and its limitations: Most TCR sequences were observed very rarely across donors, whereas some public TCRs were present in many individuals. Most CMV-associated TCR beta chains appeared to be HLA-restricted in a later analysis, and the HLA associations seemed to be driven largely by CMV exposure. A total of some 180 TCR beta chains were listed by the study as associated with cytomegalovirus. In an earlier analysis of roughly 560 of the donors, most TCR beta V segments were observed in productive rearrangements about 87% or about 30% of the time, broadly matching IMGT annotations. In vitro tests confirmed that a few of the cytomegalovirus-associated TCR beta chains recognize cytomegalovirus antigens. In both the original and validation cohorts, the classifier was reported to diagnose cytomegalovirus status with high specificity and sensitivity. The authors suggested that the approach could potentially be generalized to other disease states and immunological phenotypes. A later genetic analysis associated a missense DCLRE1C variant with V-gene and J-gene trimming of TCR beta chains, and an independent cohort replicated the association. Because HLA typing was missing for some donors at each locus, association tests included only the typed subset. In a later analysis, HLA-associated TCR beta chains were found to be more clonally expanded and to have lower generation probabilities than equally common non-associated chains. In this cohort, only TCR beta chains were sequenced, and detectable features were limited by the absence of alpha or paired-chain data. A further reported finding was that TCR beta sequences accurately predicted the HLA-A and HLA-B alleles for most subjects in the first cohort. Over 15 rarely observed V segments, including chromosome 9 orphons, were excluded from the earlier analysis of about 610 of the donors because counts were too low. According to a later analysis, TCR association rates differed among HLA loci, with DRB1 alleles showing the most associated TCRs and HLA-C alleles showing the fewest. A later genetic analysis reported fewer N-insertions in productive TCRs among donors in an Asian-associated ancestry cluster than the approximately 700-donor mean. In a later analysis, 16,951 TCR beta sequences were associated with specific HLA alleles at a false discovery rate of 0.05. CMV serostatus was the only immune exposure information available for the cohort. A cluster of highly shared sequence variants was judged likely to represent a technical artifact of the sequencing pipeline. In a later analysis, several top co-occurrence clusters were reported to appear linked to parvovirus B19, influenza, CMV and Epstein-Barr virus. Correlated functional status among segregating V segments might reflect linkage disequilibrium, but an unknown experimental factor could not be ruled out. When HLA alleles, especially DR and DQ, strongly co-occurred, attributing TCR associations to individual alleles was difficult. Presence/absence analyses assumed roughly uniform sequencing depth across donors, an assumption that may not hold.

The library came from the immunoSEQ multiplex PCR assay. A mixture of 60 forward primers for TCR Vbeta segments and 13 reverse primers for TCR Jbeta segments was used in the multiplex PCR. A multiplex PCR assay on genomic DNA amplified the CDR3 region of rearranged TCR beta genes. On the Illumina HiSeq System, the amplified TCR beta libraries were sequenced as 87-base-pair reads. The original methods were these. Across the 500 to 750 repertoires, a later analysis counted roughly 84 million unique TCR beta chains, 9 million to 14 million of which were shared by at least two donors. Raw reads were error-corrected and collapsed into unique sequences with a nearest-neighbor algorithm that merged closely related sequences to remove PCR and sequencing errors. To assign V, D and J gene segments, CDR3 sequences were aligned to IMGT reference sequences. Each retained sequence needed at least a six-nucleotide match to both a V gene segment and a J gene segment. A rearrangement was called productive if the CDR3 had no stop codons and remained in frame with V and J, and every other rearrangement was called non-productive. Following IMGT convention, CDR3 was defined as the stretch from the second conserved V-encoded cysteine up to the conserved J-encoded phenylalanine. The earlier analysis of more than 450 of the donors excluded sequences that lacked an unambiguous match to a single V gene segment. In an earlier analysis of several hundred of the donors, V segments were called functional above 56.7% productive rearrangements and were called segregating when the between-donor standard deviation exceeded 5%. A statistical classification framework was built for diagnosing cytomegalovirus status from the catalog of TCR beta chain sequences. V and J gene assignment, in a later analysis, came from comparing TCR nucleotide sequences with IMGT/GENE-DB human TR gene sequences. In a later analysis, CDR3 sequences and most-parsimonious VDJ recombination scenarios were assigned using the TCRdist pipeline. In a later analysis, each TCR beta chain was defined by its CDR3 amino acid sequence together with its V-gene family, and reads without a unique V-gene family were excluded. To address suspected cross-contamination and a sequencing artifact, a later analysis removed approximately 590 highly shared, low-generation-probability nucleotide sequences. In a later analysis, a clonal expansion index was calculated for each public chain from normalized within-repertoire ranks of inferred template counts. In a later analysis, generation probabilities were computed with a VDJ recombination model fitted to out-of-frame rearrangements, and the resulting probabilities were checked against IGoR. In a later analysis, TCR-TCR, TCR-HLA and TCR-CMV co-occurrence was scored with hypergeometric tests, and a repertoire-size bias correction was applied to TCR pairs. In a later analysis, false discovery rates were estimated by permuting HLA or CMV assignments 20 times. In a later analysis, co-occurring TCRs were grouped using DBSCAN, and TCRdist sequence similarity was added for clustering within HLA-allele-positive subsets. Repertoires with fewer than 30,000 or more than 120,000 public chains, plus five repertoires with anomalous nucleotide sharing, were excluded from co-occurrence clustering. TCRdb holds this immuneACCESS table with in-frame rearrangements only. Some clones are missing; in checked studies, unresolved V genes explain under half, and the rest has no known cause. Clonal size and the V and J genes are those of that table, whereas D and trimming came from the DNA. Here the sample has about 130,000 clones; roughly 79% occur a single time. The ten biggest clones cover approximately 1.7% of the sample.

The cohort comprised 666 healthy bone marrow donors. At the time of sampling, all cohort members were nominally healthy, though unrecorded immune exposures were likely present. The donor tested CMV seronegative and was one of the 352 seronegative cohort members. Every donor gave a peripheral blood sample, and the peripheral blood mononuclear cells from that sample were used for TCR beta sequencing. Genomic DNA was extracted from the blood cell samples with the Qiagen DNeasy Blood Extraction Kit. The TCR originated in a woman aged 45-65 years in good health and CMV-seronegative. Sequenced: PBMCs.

The CDR3 protein sequence reads: CASSRGTGGSNEKLFF. DNA sequence: TGTGCCAGCAGCCGGGGGACAGGGGGCTCCAATGAAAAACTGTTTTTT. Recombination linked TRBV14 to TRBJ1-4, with 12 bases in between that match TRBD1. From its cysteine to its phenylalanine, the CDR3 spans 16 amino acids. The read is trimmed to its CDR3 DNA, 48 bases read in frame from base 1. At the junction V is shortened by 4 bases and J by 5 bases; bases outside the gene matches: 5. CDR1 SGHDN and CDR2 FVKESK are derived from the germline V gene.